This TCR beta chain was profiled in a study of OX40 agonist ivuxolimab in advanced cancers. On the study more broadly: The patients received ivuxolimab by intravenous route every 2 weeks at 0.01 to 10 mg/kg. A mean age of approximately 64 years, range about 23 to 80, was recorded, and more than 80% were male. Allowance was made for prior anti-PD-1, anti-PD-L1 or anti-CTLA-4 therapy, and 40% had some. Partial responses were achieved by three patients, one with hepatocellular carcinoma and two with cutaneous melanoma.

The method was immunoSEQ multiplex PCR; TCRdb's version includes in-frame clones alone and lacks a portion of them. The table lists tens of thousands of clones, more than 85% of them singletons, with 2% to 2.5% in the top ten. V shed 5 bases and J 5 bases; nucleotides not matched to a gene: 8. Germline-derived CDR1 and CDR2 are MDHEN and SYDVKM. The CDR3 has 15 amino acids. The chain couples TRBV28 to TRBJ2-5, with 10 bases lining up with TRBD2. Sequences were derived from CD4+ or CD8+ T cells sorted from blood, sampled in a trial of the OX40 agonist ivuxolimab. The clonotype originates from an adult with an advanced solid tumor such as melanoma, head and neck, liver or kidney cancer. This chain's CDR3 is CASSPSSGRGETQYF. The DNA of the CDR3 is TGTGCCAGCAGTCCTTCTAGCGGGAGAGGGGAGACCCAGTACTTC.